This TCR beta chain is drawn from a study of cytomegalovirus exposure and HLA in healthy donors (dated by TCRdb to about 2017). In terms of the full investigation: In an earlier analysis of several hundred of the donors, 250 to 350 Gb of sequence data and some 120 million unique TCR beta sequences from about 180 million T cells were reported. Donor age, sex, ethnicity and CMV serostatus were compiled together with the repertoire data. Among the roughly 400 genotyped donors, approximately 76% belonged to the genetic ancestry cluster associated with self-reported Caucasian donors. Besides the first cohort of about 730 subjects, a separate validation cohort made up of roughly 130 different subjects was used. An early release covering 550 to 700 HLA-typed donors comprised about 300 gigabases of sequencing data and around 80 million unique TCR sequences. An earlier analysis of around 640 of the donors used high-throughput TCR beta sequencing to judge whether each TCR beta V gene segment behaved as functional or pseudogenic. Rather than using new phenotypic data, the later analysis identified candidate immune exposures from TCR beta sequences and from how often those sequences occurred across donors. The study profiled the T cell repertoires of 666 subjects by immunosequencing and related them to cytomegalovirus serostatus. The number of typed donors differed by locus: 629-630 for A, B, C, DRB1 and DQB1; approximately 520 for DQA1; roughly 600 for DPA1; and about 450 for DPB1. A later analysis re-analyzed previously published TCR beta repertoires from approximately 700 donors and added high-resolution HLA genotyping to study TCR occurrence patterns. The study was designed to test whether signatures of past pathogen exposure could be identified by cataloging public T cell receptors. Among some 400 genotyped donors of the cohort, an average of about 240,000 unique TCR beta nucleotide sequences were sequenced per donor, 15% to 20% of them non-productive. To predict cytomegalovirus infection status, the study combined high-throughput TCR immunosequencing, statistical association of individual TCRs with disease status, and machine learning. About five DR-DQ haplotypes were handled as single units for association and clustering, since linkage in the cohort was strong. All discovery cohort repertoires had been generated on a single sequencing platform. Genome-wide SNP genotypes for about three fifths of the roughly 700 donors were used in a later genetic analysis, which treated that subset as a discovery cohort. HLA typing covered class I and class II loci at four-digit resolution. What the work shows at the level of the full study, not this receptor alone: According to a later analysis, parvovirus B19, influenza, CMV and Epstein-Barr virus appeared linked to several top co-occurrence clusters. The classifier was reported to diagnose cytomegalovirus status with high specificity and sensitivity in both the original and validation cohorts. Linkage disequilibrium might explain the correlated functional status among segregating V segments, but an unknown experimental factor could not be ruled out. In an earlier analysis of more than 500 of the donors, most TCR beta V segments appeared in productive rearrangements about 87% or about 30% of the time, broadly matching IMGT annotations. When HLA alleles, especially DR and DQ, strongly co-occurred, TCR associations were difficult to assign to individual alleles. According to a later genetic analysis, donors in an Asian-associated ancestry cluster had fewer N-insertions in productive TCRs than the approximately 610-donor mean. A total of some 180 TCR beta chains were listed by the study as associated with cytomegalovirus. In a later analysis, 16,951 TCR beta sequences were associated with specific HLA alleles at a false discovery rate of 0.05. In vitro tests confirmed that three of the cytomegalovirus-associated TCR beta chains recognize cytomegalovirus antigens. The presence/absence analyses assumed that sequencing depth was roughly uniform across donors, and that assumption may not be true. The 87-base-pair reads could not distinguish some IMGT-functional V segments, including TRBV6-2 and TRBV6-3, so those segments were excluded. According to the authors, the approach could potentially be generalized to other disease states and immunological phenotypes. According to a later analysis, TCR association rates differed among HLA loci, with DRB1 alleles showing the most associated TCRs and HLA-C alleles showing the fewest. This cohort had only TCR beta chains sequenced, and the lack of alpha or paired-chain data limited which features could be detected. Most TCR sequences were seen in very few donors, while some public TCRs were found in many individuals. Because some donors lacked HLA typing at each locus, the association tests relied only on the typed subset. Seventeen rarely observed V segments, including chromosome 9 orphons, were excluded from the earlier analysis of almost 600 of the donors because counts were too low. In a later analysis, most CMV-associated TCR beta chains were found to appear HLA-restricted, with HLA associations seemingly driven largely by CMV exposure. Compared with equally common non-associated chains, HLA-associated TCR beta chains in a later analysis were more clonally expanded and had lower generation probabilities. In a later genetic analysis, a missense DCLRE1C variant was associated with V-gene and J-gene trimming of TCR beta chains, and the association was replicated in an independent cohort. The sequencing pipeline was judged likely to have produced a cluster of highly shared sequence variants as a technical artifact. A further reported finding was that TCR beta sequences accurately predicted the HLA-A and HLA-B alleles for most subjects in the first cohort. CMV serostatus was the only immune exposure information available for the cohort.

Preparation of the library involved the immunoSEQ multiplex PCR assay. For the multiplex PCR, a mixture combining 60 forward primers for TCR Vbeta segments and 13 reverse primers for TCR Jbeta segments was used. The CDR3 region of rearranged TCR beta genes was amplified from genomic DNA by a multiplex PCR assay. The Illumina HiSeq System was used to sequence the amplified TCR beta libraries as 87-base-pair reads. The paper's processing steps were these. A later analysis counted about 80 million unique TCR beta chains across the roughly 700 repertoires, and some 12 million of these chains were shared by at least two donors. Raw reads were error-corrected and collapsed into unique sequences by a nearest-neighbor algorithm in which closely related sequences were merged to remove PCR and sequencing errors. CDR3 sequences were aligned to IMGT reference sequences to assign V, D and J gene segments. For a sequence to be retained, a match of at least six nucleotides was required to both a V gene segment and a J gene segment. Rearrangements were called productive when the CDR3 lacked stop codons and stayed in frame with V and J; all others were non-productive. Following IMGT convention, CDR3 was defined as the stretch from the second conserved V-encoded cysteine to the conserved J-encoded phenylalanine. In an earlier analysis of approximately 500 of the donors, sequences lacking an unambiguous match to a single V gene segment were excluded. In an earlier analysis of 587 of the donors, a V segment was called functional when productive rearrangements were above 56.7%, and segregating when the standard deviation between donors exceeded 5%. A statistical classification framework was developed to diagnose cytomegalovirus status using the catalog of TCR beta chain sequences. In a later analysis, TCR nucleotide sequences were compared against IMGT/GENE-DB human TR gene sequences so that V and J genes could be assigned. A later analysis assigned CDR3 sequences and most-parsimonious VDJ recombination scenarios with the TCRdist pipeline. In a later analysis, each TCR beta chain was defined by its CDR3 amino acid sequence together with its V-gene family, and reads without a unique V-gene family were excluded. A later analysis removed 450 to 600 highly shared, low-generation-probability nucleotide sequences to deal with suspected cross-contamination and a sequencing artifact. In a later analysis, a clonal expansion index for each public chain was calculated from normalized within-repertoire ranks of inferred template counts. Generation probabilities in a later analysis came from a VDJ recombination model fitted to out-of-frame rearrangements, and those results were checked against IGoR. A later analysis scored TCR-TCR, TCR-HLA and TCR-CMV co-occurrence with hypergeometric tests, applying a repertoire-size bias correction to TCR pairs. A later analysis estimated false discovery rates by permuting HLA or CMV assignments 20 times. In a later analysis, co-occurring TCRs were grouped using DBSCAN, and TCRdist sequence similarity was added for clustering within HLA-allele-positive subsets. Co-occurrence clustering excluded repertoires with fewer than 30,000 or more than 120,000 public chains, plus five with anomalous nucleotide sharing. Here the immuneACCESS table is served through TCRdb, limited to in-frame sequences with V and J called. Missing clones are a known gap in these copies; in checked studies unresolved V genes cover under half, and the rest lacks a known reason. That table is the source of V, J and clone size, and D and trimming were worked out from the DNA. Within this sample are more than 70,000 clones, with over 70% of them counted one time only. Over 3% of the sample belongs to the ten largest clones.

A remark on this clone: Its target antigen remains unknown. No much larger clonotype is one base removed from it; base qualities were not supplied.

In total, more than 500 healthy bone marrow donors made up the cohort. All cohort members were sampled while nominally healthy, although unrecorded immune exposures were likely present. The donor tested CMV seronegative, placing the donor among the 350 or so seronegative members of the cohort. A peripheral blood sample was provided by each donor, and peripheral blood mononuclear cells were used for TCR beta sequencing. The Qiagen DNeasy Blood Extraction Kit was used to extract genomic DNA from the blood cell samples. Reading from cysteine to phenylalanine, the CDR3 counts 18 amino acids. This entry keeps only the CDR3 DNA: 54 bases, framed from base 1.

Specimen: PBMCs. This TCR derives from a middle-aged man in good health and CMV-seronegative. The chain couples TRBV21-1 to TRBJ1-4; TRBD1 reflects the table's D call only, with no check against the DNA. TRBV21-1 counts as a pseudogene. The CDR3 region has the sequence CASSKALERTTTNEKLFF. The DNA sequence reads TGTGCCAGCAGCAAAGCGCTGGAACGGACAACAACTAATGAAAAACTGTTTTTT.